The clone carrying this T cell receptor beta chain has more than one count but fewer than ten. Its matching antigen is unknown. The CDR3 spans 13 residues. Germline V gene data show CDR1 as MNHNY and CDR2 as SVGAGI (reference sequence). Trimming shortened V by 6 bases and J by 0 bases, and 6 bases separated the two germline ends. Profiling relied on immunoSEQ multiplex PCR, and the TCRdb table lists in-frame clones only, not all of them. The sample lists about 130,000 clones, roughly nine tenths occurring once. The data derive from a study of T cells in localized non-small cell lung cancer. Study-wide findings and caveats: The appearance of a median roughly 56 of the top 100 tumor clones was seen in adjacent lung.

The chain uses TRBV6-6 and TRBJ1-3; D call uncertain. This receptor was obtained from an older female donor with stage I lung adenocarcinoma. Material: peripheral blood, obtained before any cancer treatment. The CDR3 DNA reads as TGTGCCAGCAGACCAGGCTCTGGAAACACCATATATTTT. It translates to CASRPGSGNTIYF.